A selection of T cell receptor beta chains follows, all from one sample in a study of T cell responses to AZD1222 COVID-19 vaccine. Using immunoSEQ multiplex PCR, the repertoire was profiled, and TCRdb retains in-frame clones only, with some absent. The profile covers around 87,000 clones, with around 87% appearing a single time and 2% to 2.5% taken by the ten largest. The sample was peripheral blood, taken 28 days after the second AZD1222 dose. These receptors all stem from an adult who received the AZD1222 COVID-19 vaccine. CDR3s include the opening cysteine and the closing phenylalanine or tryptophan. Each record gives: V gene, clone size, J gene, D gene, CDR3 protein, CDR3 DNA. D genes are given only for firm matches. Size tells how often a clone was seen (once, few, many) or the class of an expanded clone, and some rows leave it out.

TRBV18	-	TRBJ1-2	-	CASSPPVGGGYTF	TGTGCCAGCTCACCTCCAGTTGGGGGCGGCTACACCTTC
TRBV4-3	few	TRBJ1-1	-	CASPPGSTEAFF	TGCGCCAGCCCACCGGGGAGCACTGAAGCTTTCTTT
TRBV6-5	-	TRBJ2-3	-	CASQTELASTDTQYF	TGTGCCAGCCAGACTGAGCTGGCTAGCACAGATACGCAGTATTTT
TRBV7-9	-	TRBJ1-4	TRBD1	CASSSGQGDEKLFF	TGTGCCAGCAGCTCGGGACAGGGGGATGAAAAACTGTTTTTT
TRBV6-5	-	TRBJ2-7	TRBD2	CASRGWGGPYEQYF	TGTGCCAGCAGGGGTTGGGGGGGTCCCTACGAGCAGTACTTC
TRBV7-9	-	TRBJ1-5	-	CASSSGPYSNQPQHF	TGTGCCAGCAGCTCGGGACCTTATAGCAATCAGCCCCAGCATTTT
TRBV5-6	-	TRBJ1-3	-	CASSPVGFSSGNTIYF	TGTGCCAGCAGCCCCGTGGGCTTTTCCTCTGGAAACACCATATATTTT
TRBV5-5	-	TRBJ1-1	TRBD1	CASSLTGGMNTEAFF	TGTGCCAGCAGCCTAACAGGGGGGATGAACACTGAAGCTTTCTTT
TRBV11-2	-	TRBJ2-2	-	CASSLVLKGYRGELFF	TGTGCCAGCAGCTTAGTTTTAAAGGGGTATCGAGGGGAGCTGTTTTTT
TRBV4-2	-	TRBJ1-2	TRBD1	CASSQLNTGTGNGYTF	TGTGCCAGCAGCCAGCTAAACACCGGGACAGGGAATGGCTACACCTTC
TRBV5-4	-	TRBJ2-1	TRBD2	CASSYSGRGYNEQFF	TGTGCCAGCAGCTATAGCGGGAGGGGGTACAATGAGCAGTTCTTC
TRBV3-1/TRBV3-2	once	TRBJ1-6	-	CASSPDYNSPLHF	TGTGCCAGCAGCCCCGACTATAATTCACCCCTCCACTTT
TRBV16	-	TRBJ1-1	-	CASSLWEGSTEAFF	TGTGCCAGCAGCCTTTGGGAGGGGAGCACTGAAGCTTTCTTT
TRBV5-1	-	TRBJ2-3	-	CASSLLGADTQYF	TGCGCCAGCAGCTTGTTGGGGGCAGATACGCAGTATTTT
TRBV7-2	-	TRBJ2-3	TRBD2	CASSPLAGGPIDTQYF	TGTGCCAGCAGCCCCTTAGCGGGAGGGCCAATAGATACGCAGTATTTT
TRBV14	-	TRBJ1-6	-	CASSQNSHSPLHF	TGTGCCAGCAGCCAAAACAGTCATTCACCCCTCCACTTT
TRBV3-1/TRBV3-2	-	TRBJ2-6	-	CASSQASGANVLTF	TGTGCCAGCAGCCAAGCATCTGGGGCCAACGTCCTGACTTTC
TRBV12-3/TRBV12-4	-	TRBJ1-5	TRBD1	CASKTGTNQPQHF	TGTGCCAGCAAGACAGGGACGAATCAGCCCCAGCATTTT
TRBV19	-	TRBJ1-5	-	CASRVAGNQPQHF	TGTGCCAGTAGGGTGGCAGGGAATCAGCCCCAGCATTTT
TRBV4-3	-	TRBJ1-4	-	CASSQGLNEKLFF	TGCGCCAGCAGCCAAGGGTTGAATGAAAAACTGTTTTTT
TRBV5-1	-	TRBJ1-2	-	CASRTTGGVGYTF	TGCGCCAGCAGGACAACAGGAGGGGTTGGCTACACCTTC
TRBV29-1	-	TRBJ2-3	TRBD2	CSVQVAGDTDTQYF	TGCAGCGTCCAAGTAGCGGGGGACACAGATACGCAGTATTTT
TRBV7-9	-	TRBJ2-7	-	CASSLRGTAQHEQYF	TGTGCCAGCAGCTTAAGGGGCACGGCTCAACACGAGCAGTACTTC
TRBV24-1	-	TRBJ1-3	TRBD1	CATSDGQGLYGNTIYF	TGTGCCACCAGTGATGGACAGGGGCTGTACGGAAACACCATATATTTT
TRBV7-6	-	TRBJ2-2	TRBD2	CASSLAGGRSGELFF	TGTGCCAGCAGCTTAGCGGGAGGGCGTTCCGGGGAGCTGTTTTTT
TRBV18	-	TRBJ1-1	-	CASSPSSPGQGTEAFF	TGTGCCAGCTCACCTTCATCCCCGGGGCAGGGAACTGAAGCTTTCTTT
TRBV7-2	-	TRBJ2-2	-	CASSVRGSHTGELFF	TGTGCCAGCAGCGTCCGGGGGTCGCACACCGGGGAGCTGTTTTTT
TRBV7-7	-	TRBJ2-5	-	CASSLGATGETQYF	TGTGCTAGCAGCTTAGGGGCTACTGGAGAGACCCAGTACTTC
TRBV4-1	-	TRBJ2-2	-	CASSQLISTSGGELFF	TGCGCCAGCAGCCAACTCATTTCGACTAGTGGCGGGGAGCTGTTTTTT
TRBV2	once	TRBJ2-1	TRBD2	CASRSGLAGDEQFF	TGTGCCAGCAGATCGGGACTAGCGGGGGACGAGCAGTTCTTC
TRBV6-5	-	TRBJ2-1	-	CASSYLSADNEQFF	TGTGCCAGCAGTTACCTTTCGGCGGACAATGAGCAGTTCTTC
TRBV5-6	-	TRBJ1-3	-	CASSWTVLGGNTIYF	TGTGCCAGCAGCTGGACAGTTCTAGGGGGAAACACCATATATTTT
TRBV7-9	-	TRBJ2-3	TRBD2	CASSLASGYTDTQYF	TGTGCCAGCAGCTTGGCTAGCGGTTACACAGATACGCAGTATTTT
TRBV11-2	few	TRBJ1-1	-	CASSLVGEAFF	TGTGCCAGCAGCTTAGTGGGTGAAGCTTTCTTT
TRBV4-2	many	TRBJ2-7	TRBD2	CASSQGVGEGYEQYF	TGTGCCAGCAGCCAAGGGGTAGGGGAGGGCTACGAGCAGTACTTC
TRBV6-4	few	TRBJ2-2	-	CASSPRQAGGSGELFF	TGTGCCAGCAGTCCCCGGCAGGCTGGAGGATCCGGGGAGCTGTTTTTT
TRBV18	-	TRBJ1-2	TRBD1	CASSPGRGGAVNYGYTF	TGTGCCAGCTCACCAGGTCGAGGGGGCGCGGTTAACTATGGCTACACCTTC
TRBV6-2/TRBV6-3	-	TRBJ1-2	-	CASSYFGLNYGYTF	TGTGCCAGCAGTTACTTTGGGTTGAACTATGGCTACACCTTC
TRBV6-5	-	TRBJ2-1	-	CATKILSGVNEQFF	TGTGCCACGAAGATCCTTAGTGGGGTCAATGAGCAGTTCTTC
TRBV6-2/TRBV6-3	-	TRBJ1-2	-	CASSMEGSHGYTF	TGTGCCAGCAGTATGGAGGGGTCCCACGGCTACACCTTC
TRBV18	-	TRBJ1-5	TRBD1	CASSPRGGMDQPQHF	TGTGCCAGCTCTCCCAGGGGGGGGATGGATCAGCCCCAGCATTTT
TRBV11-1	-	TRBJ2-1	-	CASRLEGALGQFF	TGTGCCAGCAGATTGGAGGGGGCGCTGGGGCAGTTCTTC
TRBV7-3	-	TRBJ2-2	TRBD1	CASSPRTGILSNTGELFF	TGTGCCAGCAGCCCCAGGACAGGGATATTGTCGAACACCGGGGAGCTGTTTTTT
TRBV5-6	-	TRBJ1-6	-	CASSWGNMESLHF	TGTGCCAGCAGCTGGGGCAATATGGAATCCCTCCACTTT
TRBV12-3/TRBV12-4	-	TRBJ2-5	-	CASSVGPWETQYF	TGTGCCAGCAGTGTAGGGCCTTGGGAGACCCAGTACTTC
TRBV7-2	-	TRBJ2-6	-	CASSRSSGANVLTF	TGTGCCAGCAGCCGTTCCTCTGGGGCCAACGTCCTGACTTTC
TRBV12-5	-	TRBJ1-1	-	CASVSSPRTEAFF	TGTGCTAGTGTCTCCTCCCCAAGGACAGAAGCTTTCTTT
TRBV2	-	TRBJ2-3	-	CASSLDYSSTDTQYF	TGTGCCAGCAGTTTGGACTACTCTAGCACAGATACGCAGTATTTT
TRBV25-1	-	TRBJ1-6	-	CASSEGGVLRGSPLHF	TGTGCCAGCAGTGAAGGAGGAGTGTTGAGAGGTTCACCCCTCCACTTT